These 26 T cell receptor beta chains came from one sample sequenced in a study of T-cell memory formation after mild COVID-19. TCRdb reprocessed the 5' RACE reads via MiXCR and lists one record per CDR3 protein. The table lists 470,000 or so distinct CDR3 sequences, 20% of them singletons. Specimen: PBMCs or a T cell subset sorted from them (not recorded which). Source of these receptors: an adult woman who had mild COVID-19 (a few samples of this study predate the infection). Cell type and time point are not known.

This clonotype was seen only a few times. The V and J genes are TRBV12-3 or TRBV12-4 and TRBJ2-1; possible D gene TRBD2, 6 bases. The CDR3 length is 15 residues. Between the trimmed V and J ends, which lost 10 bases and 1 base, there was a span of 17 bases. The CDR3 region is CATSRLRESYNEQFF. DNA of the CDR3: TGTGCCACCTCGCGGCTACGGGAGTCCTACAATGAGCAGTTCTTC.

A few counts support this clonotype. This rearrangement joins TRBV20-1 to TRBJ1-2; a weak D match, TRBD1 (5 bases). V shed 6 bases and J shed 4 bases, with 12 bases lying between them. CDR1 and CDR2 from the germline V gene are DFQATT and SNEGSKA (reference sequence). The CDR3 extends over 12 amino acids. The CDR3 nucleotides read TGCAGTGCCCCGAGGGGACCCTATGGCTACACCTTC. This codes for CSAPRGPYGYTF.

This chain connects TRBV6-1 to TRBJ2-7, with TRBD1 identical over 7 bases. The CDR3 spans 16 residues. Germline V gene sequence: CDR1 MNHNS, CDR2 SASEGT. J gave up 1 base and V 5 bases, and 11 bases lay outside the gene matches. Here the CDR3 reads CASSRYRGEISYEQYF. The CDR3 nucleotides are TGTGCCAGCAGTCGATACAGGGGAGAGATTTCCTACGAGCAGTACTTC.

This clonotype appeared a few times. The chain recombines TRBV4-2 with TRBJ2-7, with TRBD2 matching 12 bases. With 0 bases clipped from V and 7 bases from J, the junction kept 13 bases outside the gene matches. Germline V gene data show CDR1 as LGHNA and CDR2 as YNFKEQ. This CDR3 is 18 amino acids long. DNA for the CDR3: TGTGCCAGCAGCCAAGATGTGGGGCTAGCGGGAGGGGGATGGGAGCAGTACTTC. Amino acids: CASSQDVGLAGGGWEQYF.

The chain joins TRBV7-9 to TRBJ1-1; D might be TRBD1 (5 bases). Germline CDR1 SEHNR, CDR2 FQNEAQ (reference sequence). This CDR3 contains 16 residues. Trimming cost V 8 bases and J 5 bases, with 24 bases left between them. In DNA form, the CDR3 reads TGTGCCAGCCGAAACTCGGGGGACGCTTTTGGGACTGAAGCTTTCTTT. It is translated as CASRNSGDAFGTEAFF.

V is TRBV7-9 and J is TRBJ2-1, with 12 nucleotides matching TRBD2. CDR1 is SEHNR and CDR2 is FQNEAQ in the germline V gene (reference sequence). J lost 9 bases, V lost 5 bases, and 11 bases had no gene match. The CDR3 covers 16 residues. The CDR3 DNA follows: TGTGCCAGCAGCCCGCTAGCGGGAGGGCAGCTTGGTGAGCAGTTCTTC. Its translation: CASSPLAGGQLGEQFF.

The chain links TRBV29-1 to TRBJ1-1; TRBD1 matches 8 bases. The CDR3 has 13 residues. CDR1 is SQVTM and CDR2 is ANQGSEA in the germline V gene. V lost 7 bases to trimming and J lost 1 base; unmatched junction nucleotides: 5. This CDR3 is CSASTGANTEAFF. In nucleotides, the CDR3 is TGCAGCGCCTCGACAGGGGCGAACACTGAAGCTTTCTTT.

The chain joins TRBV7-9 to TRBJ2-1; possible D gene TRBD2, 5 bases. Germline V gene data show CDR1 as SEHNR and CDR2 as FQNEAQ (reference sequence). The V gene lost 4 bases and the J gene lost 5 bases, with 30 bases spanning the gap. This CDR3 region has 20 residues. In DNA form, the CDR3 reads TGTGCCAGCAGCTCCACCCGTGCATTGTTTGTAAGCGGAAAAAACAATGAGCAGTTCTTC. Protein: CASSSTRALFVSGKNNEQFF.

The chain recombines TRBV6-2 or TRBV6-3 with TRBJ1-2; D is perhaps TRBD1 (6 bases). Trimming took off 6 bases at V and 5 bases at J, with 19 bases between the two ends. The CDR3 has 15 amino acids. Per germline, CDR1 MNHEY and CDR2 SVGEGT. CDR3 loop: CASSRGPGFIYGYTF. The CDR3 bases are TGTGCCAGCAGCCGGGGGCCCGGGTTCATATATGGCTACACCTTC.

CDR3 coding DNA: TGTGCCAGCAGCACCTGGGTTAGAGAGACCCAGTACTTC. Translation gives CASSTWVRETQYF. The genes are TRBV12-3 or TRBV12-4 and TRBJ2-5; D call uncertain. The germline V and J ends were trimmed by 6 bases and 4 bases, with 12 bases remaining between them. The CDR3 is made up of 13 amino acids.

This clonotype was observed a handful of times. The V gene is TRBV21-1, the J gene TRBJ2-7. TRBV21-1 is listed as a pseudogene. The CDR3 runs to 9 residues. The CDR3 DNA reads TGTGCCAGAATTCCCGAGCAGTACTTC. This sequence encodes CARIPEQYF.

This chain connects TRBV7-2 to TRBJ2-3, with D perhaps assigned TRBD1 or TRBD2 (6 bases each). The CDR3 contains 13 residues. From germline, CDR1 is SGHTA and CDR2 FQGNSA. V gave up 8 bases and J gave up 1 base, with 10 bases separating them. DNA for the CDR3: TGTGCCAGCCAAAGGGGGGGCACAGATACGCAGTATTTT. It encodes CASQRGGTDTQYF.

This chain joins TRBV5-1 and TRBJ2-5, with D unclear. Germline values: CDR1 SGHRS, CDR2 YFSETQ. The V gene lost 6 bases and the J gene lost 7 bases, with 10 bases spanning the gap. The CDR3 loop spans 11 amino acids. The CDR3 reads CASILAGTQYF. CDR3 sequence (DNA): TGCGCCAGCATCCTCGCTGGGACCCAGTACTTC.

The genes are TRBV5-1 and TRBJ2-7; D is unresolved. CDR1 is SGHRS, CDR2 YFSETQ, per germline. This CDR3 has 15 amino acids. Trimming took off 3 bases at V and 3 bases at J, with 16 bases between the two ends. CDR3 in DNA: TGCGCCAGCAGCTCCTTGGACGGCTCTAACTACGAGCAGTACTTC. Translated: CASSSLDGSNYEQYF. Based on the CDR3 plus reference TRBV5-1 and TRBJ2-7, the full variable domain is KAGVTQTPRYLIKTRGQQVTLSCSPISGHRSVSWYQQTPGQGLQFLFEYFSETQRNKGNFPGRFSGRQFSNSRSEMNVSTLELGDSALYLCASSSLDGSNYEQYFGPGTRLTVT.

The sample holds a few counts of this clonotype. The chain joins TRBV12-3 or TRBV12-4 to TRBJ1-2, with unresolved D. The CDR3 is 13 amino acids. Between the trimmed V and J ends, which lost 8 bases and 0 bases, there was a span of 10 bases. DNA for the CDR3: TGTGCCAGCCGCCCAGACGCTAACTATGGCTACACCTTC. This sequence encodes CASRPDANYGYTF.

V is TRBV20-1 and J is TRBJ2-3, with 12 bases aligning to TRBD2. J gave up 2 bases and V 2 bases, and 11 bases lay outside the gene matches. Germline CDR1 DFQATT, CDR2 SNEGSKA (reference sequence). The CDR3 runs 18 residues. CDR3 residues: CSARRRPRTSGATDTQYF. CDR3 sequence (DNA): TGCAGTGCTAGACGAAGACCACGGACTAGCGGGGCCACAGATACGCAGTATTTT.

The rearrangement joins TRBV3-1 to TRBJ2-1; D is perhaps TRBD2 (5 bases). The CDR3 runs 17 residues. Germline V gene lookup returns CDR1 LGHDT and CDR2 YNNKEL (reference sequence). V was trimmed by 0 bases and J by 5 bases, leaving 17 bases between them. The CDR3 bases are TGTGCCAGCAGCCAAGATGGCTCGAGGGTATATCACAATGAGCAGTTCTTC. This translates into CASSQDGSRVYHNEQFF.

The rearrangement links TRBV19 to TRBJ2-1; no reliable D call. Trimming cost V 6 bases and J 7 bases, with 19 bases left between them. The CDR3 is 15 amino acids. The germline CDR1 and CDR2 sequences are LNHDA and SQIVND (reference sequence). The CDR3 DNA follows: TGTGCCAGTAGCCCGTTGCACTTATCACTGAATGAGCAGTTCTTC. It codes for CASSPLHLSLNEQFF.

The CDR3 here is CASSYGTVHNSPLHF. CDR3 nucleotides: TGTGCCAGCAGTTACGGGACAGTCCATAATTCACCCCTCCACTTT. The rearrangement uses TRBV6-5 and TRBJ1-6, with 7 bases aligning to TRBD1. Germline V lookup: CDR1 MNHEY, CDR2 SVGAGI. V shed 2 bases and J 5 bases; nucleotides not matched to a gene: 3. CDR3 length: 15 residues.

This clonotype was seen a few times. The CDR3 DNA reads as TGTGCCAGCAGTGAGGGGACCGGGGAGCTGTTTTTT. It codes for CASSEGTGELFF. The V and J genes are TRBV6-4 and TRBJ2-2; no clear D gene. The CDR3 contains 12 residues. Germline V gene data show CDR1 as MRHNA and CDR2 as SNTAGT. Between the trimmed V and J ends, which lost 3 bases and 5 bases, there was a span of 4 bases.

This clonotype appeared a few times. The genes are TRBV7-6 and TRBJ2-5, with D maybe TRBD2 (5 bases). Germline V CDR1 and CDR2: SGHVS, FNYEAQ. The CDR3 length is 13 residues. Between the trimmed V and J ends, which lost 4 bases and 1 base, there was a span of 7 bases. CDR3 loop: CASSSGVQETQYF. In nucleotides, the CDR3 is TGTGCCAGCAGCTCCGGGGTCCAAGAGACCCAGTACTTC.

The rearrangement uses TRBV7-6 and TRBJ2-1; 9 bases align to TRBD2. Trimming cost V 3 bases and J 5 bases; bases outside gene matches: 8. CDR3 size: 16 residues. Germline CDR1 is SGHVS and CDR2 is FNYEAQ. In nucleotides, the CDR3 is TGTGCCAGCAGCTTGTTGGGCGGGAGGGGCAACAATGAGCAGTTCTTC. Residues: CASSLLGGRGNNEQFF.

Comments on this clonotype: This may be a read error, as it is one base from a much larger clone. This chain links TRBV11-3 with TRBJ2-2; D may be TRBD1 (5 bases). Looked up from germline, CDR1 is SGHNT and CDR2 is YENEEA. The CDR3 sequence is 12 residues long. V lost 7 bases, J lost 6 bases, and 9 bases lay in between. CDR3 residues: CASTQGAGELFF. CDR3 nucleotides: TGTGCCAGCACCCAGGGCGCCGGGGAGCTGTTTTTT. Full variable domain (remainder filled in from reference TRBV11-3 and TRBJ2-2): EAGVVQSPRYKIIEKKQPVAFWCNPISGHNTLYWYLQNLGQGPELLIRYENEEAVDDSQLPKDRFSAERLKGVDSTLKIQPAELGDSAVYLCASTQGAGELFFGEGSRLTVL.

V usage is TRBV12-3 or TRBV12-4 and J usage is TRBJ1-1; D is perhaps TRBD1 (5 bases). V dropped 9 bases and J dropped 4 bases, with 18 bases sitting between them. This CDR3 has 14 residues. CDR3 protein: CASSRGALGTEAFF. The CDR3 DNA is TGTGCCAGTTCTAGAGGGGCGCTGGGCACTGAAGCTTTCTTT.

The chain has TRBV24-1 and TRBJ2-7; D unresolved. V gave up 3 bases and J gave up 7 bases, with 12 bases separating them. The V gene's germline CDR1 is KGHDR and CDR2 SFDVKD. The length of the CDR3 is 13 residues. The CDR3 sequence: CATSDTRIPEQYF. CDR3 DNA sequence: TGTGCCACCAGTGATACCAGGATCCCAGAGCAGTACTTC.

The rearrangement links TRBV7-2 to TRBJ1-1; D remains unclear. Per germline, CDR1 SGHTA and CDR2 FQGNSA. Trimming cost V 2 bases and J 2 bases, with 9 bases left between them. The CDR3 covers 14 residues. DNA for the CDR3: TGTGCCAGCAGCTTAATGAGGGCCAACACTGAAGCTTTCTTT. It yields the protein CASSLMRANTEAFF. Looking up the rest from reference TRBV7-2 and TRBJ1-1 gives the full variable domain: GAGVSQSPSNKVTEKGKDVELRCDPISGHTALYWYRQSLGQGLEFLIYFQGNSAPDKSGLPSDRFSAERTGGSVSTLTIQRTQQEDSAVYLCASSLMRANTEAFFGQGTRLTVV.